Presented here are 14 T cell receptor beta chains from one specimen sequenced in a study of cytomegalovirus exposure and HLA in healthy donors. The primer mix had 60 Vbeta and 13 Jbeta primers. Libraries were prepared by immunoSEQ multiplex PCR; TCRdb keeps only in-frame clonotypes and omits some of them. This table has under 200,000 clones, around 82% appearing once. What was sequenced was PBMCs. The source is a man in his fifties or sixties in good health and CMV-seropositive.

The chain couples TRBV6-6 to TRBJ1-4, with D unclear. V was cut by 6 bases and J by 3 bases, with 14 bases left in between. Germline V lookup: CDR1 MNHNY, CDR2 SVGAGI (reference sequence). This CDR3 has 15 amino acids. This CDR3 reads CASSLLRGANEKLFF. CDR3 DNA sequence: TGTGCCAGCAGCCTACTCCGGGGTGCTAATGAAAAACTGTTTTTT.

V is TRBV28 and J is TRBJ1-2, with 7 bases that match TRBD1. This CDR3 is built from 17 residues. Germline CDR1 and CDR2: MDHEN and SYDVKM. Trimming cost V 5 bases and J 0 bases; bases outside gene matches: 12. CDR3 in amino acids: CASSPLTGFGSNYGYTF. In DNA, the CDR3 is TGTGCCAGCAGTCCGTTGACAGGGTTCGGCTCTAACTATGGCTACACCTTC.

The J gene is TRBJ2-5, the V gene TRBV6-1; D unclear. The J call is doubtful: the DNA matches TRBJ2-7 better. This CDR3 contains 11 residues. The germline CDR1 and CDR2 sequences are MNHNS and SASEGT. The CDR3 sequence: CASSMNYEQYF. DNA for the CDR3: TGTGCCAGCAGTATGAACTACGAGCAGTACTTC.

This chain joins TRBV13 and TRBJ1-1; D is possibly TRBD1 (5 bases). V shed 7 bases and J shed 2 bases, with 17 bases lying between them. CDR1 and CDR2 from the germline V gene are PRHDT and FYEKMQ (reference sequence). This CDR3 comprises 15 residues. The DNA of the CDR3 is TGTGCCAGCACCATCCCGGGACTGATTAACACTGAAGCTTTCTTT. Amino acids: CASTIPGLINTEAFF.

This clone has just one count. The J gene is TRBJ2-7, the V gene TRBV28; 7 nucleotides agree with TRBD1. The CDR3 loop spans 16 amino acids. V shed 2 bases and J 6 bases; nucleotides not matched to a gene: 13. In germline, CDR1 is MDHEN, CDR2 SYDVKM. The CDR3 is CASSLQAGTALGEQYF. The CDR3, as DNA: TGTGCCAGCAGTTTACAGGCCGGGACAGCCCTTGGCGAGCAGTACTTC.

This clone showed up many times. The chain employs TRBV6-5 and TRBJ1-2; a possible D gene is TRBD1 (6 bases). Trimming cost V 2 bases and J 4 bases, with 8 bases left between them. This CDR3 is built from 13 residues. Germline V lookup: CDR1 MNHEY, CDR2 SVGAGI. DNA of the CDR3: TGTGCCAGCAGTTACAAACAGGGCTATGGCTACACCTTC. Translation gives CASSYKQGYGYTF.

The chain uses TRBV5-1 and TRBJ2-7; 8 bases align to TRBD2. Germline V gene lookup returns CDR1 SGHRS and CDR2 YFSETQ. The CDR3 is 15 amino acids. Trimming removed 3 bases from V and 5 bases from J; junction bases left unmatched: 10. CDR3 DNA sequence: TGCGCCAGCAGCTCCCTTTCGGGAGGGCCCGACGAGCAGTACTTC. Its translation: CASSSLSGGPDEQYF.

The DNA of the CDR3 is TGTGCCAGCAGTGAAGCTACAGGGGCTGGGGCCAACGTCCTGACTTTC. It codes for CASSEATGAGANVLTF. The rearrangement links TRBV6-1 to TRBJ2-6; 7 bases agree with TRBD1. V shed 0 bases and J 2 bases; nucleotides not matched to a gene: 1. The CDR3 length is 16 residues. CDR1 is MNHNS and CDR2 is SASEGT in the germline V gene.

The chain recombines TRBV5-1 with TRBJ2-1; a weak D match, TRBD2 (7 bases). Germline CDR1 and CDR2: SGHRS and YFSETQ. The CDR3 totals 18 residues. The germline V and J ends were trimmed by 2 bases and 2 bases, with 20 bases remaining between them. In DNA form, the CDR3 reads TGCGCCAGCAGCTTACGGGGGGCGGGCCTTTATACCTACAATGAGCAGTTCTTC. Protein sequence: CASSLRGAGLYTYNEQFF. The entire variable domain, with the rest obtained from reference TRBV5-1 and TRBJ2-1, is as follows: KAGVTQTPRYLIKTRGQQVTLSCSPISGHRSVSWYQQTPGQGLQFLFEYFSETQRNKGNFPGRFSGRQFSNSRSEMNVSTLELGDSALYLCASSLRGAGLYTYNEQFFGPGTRLTVL.

The rearrangement links TRBV15 to TRBJ1-2; D is ambiguous. The length of the CDR3 is 15 residues. V was pared by 0 bases and J by 4 bases, with 12 bases between. Germline loops: CDR1 LNHNV, CDR2 YYDKDF (reference sequence). The CDR3 bases are TGTGCCACCAGCAGAGATAAAGCTTCAACCTATGGCTACACCTTC. Residues: CATSRDKASTYGYTF.

The gene calls are TRBV10-3 and TRBJ2-2, with 16 bases aligning to TRBD2. The CDR3 totals 17 residues. The junction had 7 bases not matched to a gene; V was cut back by 7 bases and J by 5 bases. Germline V CDR1 and CDR2: ENHRY, SYGVKD. Here the CDR3 DNA reads TGTGCCATCAAGGGGACTAGCGGGGGGGCTCGAACCGGGGAGCTGTTTTTT. Amino acids: CAIKGTSGGARTGELFF.

This clone was detected only once. J is TRBJ2-7 and V is TRBV28; 8 bases agree with TRBD1. CDR3 length: 18 amino acids. Germline CDR1 and CDR2: MDHEN and SYDVKM. Trimming cost V 6 bases and J 0 bases; bases outside gene matches: 16. The CDR3 region is CASSSLTEWTGTSYEQYF. In nucleotides, the CDR3 is TGTGCCAGCAGCAGTTTGACCGAATGGACAGGGACCTCCTACGAGCAGTACTTC.

The rearrangement uses TRBV21-1 and TRBJ1-3; the DNA was not compared with TRBD1, the D call given in the table. TRBV21-1 is designated a pseudogene. The CDR3 sequence is 16 residues long. DNA for the CDR3: TGTGCCAGCAGCCCTACCTTGGGACAGGGGGGAAACACCATATATTTT. This encodes CASSPTLGQGGNTIYF.

The CDR3 coding sequence is TGCAGCGTCGACACGACAGGGTGGAACACTGAAGCTTTCTTT. This sequence encodes CSVDTTGWNTEAFF. The V gene is TRBV29-1, the J gene TRBJ1-1; 7 nucleotides agree with TRBD1. The ends lost 6 bases at V and 1 base at J; junction bases unmatched: 8. CDR1 SQVTM and CDR2 ANQGSEA come from the germline V gene. This CDR3 is built from 14 residues.